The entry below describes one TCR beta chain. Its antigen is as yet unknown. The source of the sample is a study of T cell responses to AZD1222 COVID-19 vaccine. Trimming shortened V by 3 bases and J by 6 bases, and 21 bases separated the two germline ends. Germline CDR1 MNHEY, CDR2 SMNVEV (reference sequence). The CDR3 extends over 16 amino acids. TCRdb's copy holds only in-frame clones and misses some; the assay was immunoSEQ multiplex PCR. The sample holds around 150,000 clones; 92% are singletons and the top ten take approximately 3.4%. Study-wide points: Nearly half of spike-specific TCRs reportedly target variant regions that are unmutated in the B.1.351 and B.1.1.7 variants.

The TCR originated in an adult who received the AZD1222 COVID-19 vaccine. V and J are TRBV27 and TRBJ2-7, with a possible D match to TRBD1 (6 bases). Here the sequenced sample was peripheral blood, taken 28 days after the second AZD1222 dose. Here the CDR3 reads CASSLGAKLARGEQYF. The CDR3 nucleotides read TGTGCCAGCAGTTTGGGGGCAAAACTCGCCCGGGGCGAGCAGTACTTC.